A selection of T cell receptor beta chains follows, all from one sample in a study of chemoradiotherapy in HPV16-positive cancers. Produced via immunoSEQ multiplex PCR; TCRdb's table is partial and in-frame only. The data hold tens of thousands of clones, with about 88% observed a single time. Here the sequenced sample was blood, taken from a patient who underwent chemoradiotherapy. These receptors all come from a human donor with HPV-associated anogenital cancer. Both conserved end residues are part of each CDR3. D genes are given only for firm matches. Rows may omit the clone size; those that give it use once, few, many or a size class.

j_call | v_call | clone_size | d_call | cdr3_aa | cdr3_nt
TRBJ1-2 | TRBV11-2 | - | - | CASSLDSRVSGDRDRTTF | TGTGCCAGCAGCTTAGATTCGCGGGTGTCGGGAGACCGAGACAGGACAACCTTC
TRBJ2-7 | TRBV9 | - | TRBD1 | CASSVTGQGFSEQYF | TGTGCCAGCAGCGTAACGGGACAGGGGTTCTCCGAGCAGTACTTC
TRBJ1-2 | TRBV2 | - | TRBD1 | CATPSRDRVYGYTF | TGTGCCACTCCGTCCCGGGACAGGGTTTATGGCTACACCTTC
TRBJ1-5 | TRBV28 | once | - | CASIGAGNQPQHF | TGTGCCAGCATTGGGGCAGGTAATCAGCCCCAGCATTTT
TRBJ2-1 | TRBV27 | - | TRBD1 | CASAKRGHAYNEQFF | TGTGCCAGCGCCAAAAGGGGGCACGCTTACAATGAGCAGTTCTTC
TRBJ1-3 | TRBV30 | - | - | CAWSTGNGAGNTIYF | TGTGCCTGGAGTACAGGGAATGGGGCTGGAAACACCATATATTTT
TRBJ1-2 | TRBV28 | - | - | CASSFLQGHLYGYTF | TGTGCCAGCAGTTTTCTACAGGGTCATCTCTATGGCTACACCTTC
TRBJ2-2 | TRBV9 | once | TRBD2 | CASSVKGSGREAGELFF | TGTGCCAGCAGCGTCAAAGGGAGCGGGAGGGAGGCCGGGGAGCTGTTTTTT
TRBJ2-2 | TRBV28 | - | TRBD2 | CASSTTGGTGELFF | TGTGCCAGCAGTACTACGGGAGGGACCGGGGAGCTGTTTTTT
TRBJ2-3 | TRBV4-2 | - | - | CASSTTDTQYF | TGTGCCAGCAGCACCACAGATACGCAGTATTTT
TRBJ1-4 | TRBV6-6 | once | - | CASSYLTNEKLFF | TGTGCCAGCAGTTATTTAACTAATGAAAAACTGTTTTTT
TRBJ1-3 | TRBV5-1 | once | TRBD1 | CASSAQGAHGNTIYF | TGCGCCAGCAGCGCGCAGGGGGCACATGGAAACACCATATATTTT
TRBJ1-2 | TRBV6-5 | - | - | CASSYVRSGYGYTF | TGTGCCAGCAGTTACGTGAGGTCGGGCTATGGCTACACCTTC
TRBJ2-4 | TRBV28 | once | - | CASSLDLLIAKNIQYF | TGTGCCAGCAGTTTGGACCTCTTGATAGCCAAAAACATTCAGTACTTC
TRBJ1-1 | TRBV30 | - | - | CAWSTGIGTEAFF | TGTGCCTGGAGTACGGGAATCGGCACTGAAGCTTTCTTT
TRBJ2-3 | TRBV10-3 | - | - | CAISGGSGRTSTDTQYF | TGTGCCATCAGTGGAGGGTCGGGCAGGACTAGCACAGATACGCAGTATTTT
TRBJ1-1 | TRBV4-1 | - | - | CASSPNGVYTEAFF | TGCGCCAGCAGCCCCAACGGAGTGTACACTGAAGCTTTCTTT
TRBJ1-1 | TRBV6-6 | once | - | CASSGWTVNTEAFF | TGTGCCAGCAGTGGGTGGACGGTGAACACTGAAGCTTTCTTT
TRBJ1-3 | TRBV6-5 | - | - | CASSLRGIDSGNTIYF | TGTGCCAGCAGTTTAAGGGGCATAGACTCTGGAAACACCATATATTTT
TRBJ2-2 | TRBV5-1 | once | - | CASAPDSTGELFF | TGCGCCAGTGCACCGGACAGCACCGGGGAGCTGTTTTTT
TRBJ1-1 | TRBV6-5 | - | TRBD1 | CASTRTGGTEAFF | TGTGCCAGCACGCGGACAGGAGGAACTGAAGCTTTCTTT
TRBJ2-2 | TRBV29-1 | - | - | CSVDGQNTGELFF | TGCAGCGTTGATGGACAGAACACCGGGGAGCTGTTTTTT
TRBJ1-1 | TRBV2 | - | - | CASSLGYRTEAFF | TGTGCCAGCAGCTTAGGGTATCGCACTGAAGCTTTCTTT
TRBJ2-3 | TRBV5-1 | once | - | CASSLGGTTDTQYF | TGCGCCAGCAGCTTAGGGGGGACCACAGATACGCAGTATTTT
TRBJ2-7 | TRBV27 | - | - | CASSSVLATEQYF | TGTGCCAGCAGTTCAGTTTTAGCAACCGAGCAGTACTTC
TRBJ1-2 | TRBV23-1 | - | - | CASSQDGKGGYTF | TGCGCCAGCAGTCAGGACGGAAAGGGTGGCTACACCTTC
TRBJ1-1 | TRBV28 | - | - | CASSLRGFQAFF | TGTGCCAGCAGTTTACGGGGTTTTCAAGCTTTCTTT